The following is a T cell receptor beta chain sequence with its context. The entry originates in a study of shared clonotypes between healthy human individuals. The assay was immunoSEQ multiplex PCR, and TCRdb's table has in-frame clones only and misses some. In the table there are a few million clones, 85% to 95% of which are singletons. Germline loops: CDR1 MNHNS, CDR2 SASEGT. The CDR3 is made up of 15 amino acids. J gave up 7 bases and V 4 bases, and 9 bases lay outside the gene matches. The sequenced sample was naive CD4+ T cells sorted from blood. Indicated subset: CD45RA+ positively selected. This chain links TRBV6-1 with TRBJ2-5; TRBD1 aligns across 10 bases. The sequence came from a man aged 18 to 35 in good health. CDR3 loop: CASSVGTGAKGTQYF. The CDR3 DNA reads TGTGCCAGCAGTGTGGGGACAGGGGCTAAAGGGACCCAGTACTTC.